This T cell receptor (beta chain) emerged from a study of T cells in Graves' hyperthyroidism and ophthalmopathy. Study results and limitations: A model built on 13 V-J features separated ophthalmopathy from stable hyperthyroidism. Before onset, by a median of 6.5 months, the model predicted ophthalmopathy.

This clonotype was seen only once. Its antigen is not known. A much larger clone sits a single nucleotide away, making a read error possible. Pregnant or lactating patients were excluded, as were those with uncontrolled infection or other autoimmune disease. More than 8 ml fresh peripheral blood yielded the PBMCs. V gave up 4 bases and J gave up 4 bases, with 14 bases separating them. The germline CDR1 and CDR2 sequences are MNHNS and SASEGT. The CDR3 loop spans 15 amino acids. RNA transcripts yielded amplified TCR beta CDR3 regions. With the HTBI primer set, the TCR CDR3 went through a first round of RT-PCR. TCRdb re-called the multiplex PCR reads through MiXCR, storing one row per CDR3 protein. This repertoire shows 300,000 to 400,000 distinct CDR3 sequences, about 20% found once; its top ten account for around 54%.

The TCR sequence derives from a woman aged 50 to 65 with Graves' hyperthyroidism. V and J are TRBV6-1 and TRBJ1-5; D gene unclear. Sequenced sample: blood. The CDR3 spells CASSGMSAGNQPQHF. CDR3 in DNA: TGTGCCAGCAGTGGAATGAGTGCGGGGAATCAGCCCCAGCATTTT.